A selection of T cell receptor beta chains follows, all from one sample in a study of HIV-infected patients and healthy controls. TCRdb processed the 5' RACE reads anew with MiXCR; each CDR3 protein has one entry. This table has about 63,000 distinct CDR3 sequences, approximately 15% appearing once. Specimen: CD4+ T cells from blood. The receptors derive from a human donor in good health. CDR3s include the opening cysteine and the closing phenylalanine or tryptophan. The D gene is left open where the match is weak. The size entry is marked missing in some rows and otherwise reads once, few, many or a size class.

clone_size	v_call	d_call	j_call	cdr3_nt	cdr3_aa
.	TRBV7-2	.	TRBJ2-7	TGTGCCAGCAGCTTAGGGGGCACCTCCTACGAGCAGTACTTC	CASSLGGTSYEQYF
few	TRBV19	TRBD1	TRBJ1-5	TGTGCCAGCGACAGGGGGCAGGGGCAGCCCCAGCATTTT	CASDRGQGQPQHF
.	TRBV18	TRBD1	TRBJ1-1	TGTGCCAGCTCACTGGACAGGGGGGACACTGAAGCTTTCTTT	CASSLDRGDTEAFF
few	TRBV5-1	.	TRBJ1-1	TGCGCCAGCAGCTTGGCCGGGAACTTGAACACTGAAGCTTTCTTT	CASSLAGNLNTEAFF
many	TRBV7-8	TRBD1	TRBJ1-2	TGTGCCAGCAGCTTAGTGGCGGGGACAGCCACACTTAACTATGGCTACACCTTC	CASSLVAGTATLNYGYTF
few	TRBV6-2/TRBV6-3	.	TRBJ1-5	TGTGCCACCCACTGGGGTCTCAATCAGCCCCAGCATTTT	CATHWGLNQPQHF
.	TRBV28	.	TRBJ2-5	TGTGCCAGCAGCTGGGACCCATTGCAAGAGACCCAGTACTTC	CASSWDPLQETQYF
.	TRBV6-6	TRBD2	TRBJ2-3	TGTGCCAGCACGAAAAACTCGGGACTAGCGGTAACTAAAGATACGCAGTATTTT	CASTKNSGLAVTKDTQYF
.	TRBV6-2/TRBV6-3	TRBD1	TRBJ1-4	TGTGCCAGCAGTTACCCCGGGACAGGTGGAGAAAAACTGTTTTTT	CASSYPGTGGEKLFF
few	TRBV28	.	TRBJ2-1	TGTGCCAGTAGTGGCCCCAGGAGCTCCTACAATGAGCAGTTCTTC	CASSGPRSSYNEQFF
many	TRBV6-5	.	TRBJ2-3	TGTGCCAGCAGTTACTCGTTTCGGCCAGAGGCCGATACGCAGTATTTT	CASSYSFRPEADTQYF
few	TRBV19	TRBD1	TRBJ2-7	TGTGCCAGCCCGGGACAGAGCTCCTACGAGCAGTACTTC	CASPGQSSYEQYF
.	TRBV20-1	TRBD2	TRBJ2-1	TGCAGTGCTAGAGATCGGTCTAGCGGGAGTTTCTCCAATGAGCAGTTCTTC	CSARDRSSGSFSNEQFF
few	TRBV30	.	TRBJ1-3	TGTGCCTGGAGACAACTGGACTCTGGAAACACCATATATTTT	CAWRQLDSGNTIYF
few	TRBV5-1	TRBD2	TRBJ2-5	TGCGCCAGCAGCTTGAATGGGCCTAATAGCGGGGGCAGGGCCCAGTACTTC	CASSLNGPNSGGRAQYF
.	TRBV15	.	TRBJ1-4	TGTGCCACCAGCAGAGCCCGGGGAGGGGAAAAACTGTTTTTT	CATSRARGGEKLFF
many	TRBV20-1	TRBD1	TRBJ1-4	TGCAGTGCTTATGACAGGGACGACGAAAAACTGTTTTTT	CSAYDRDDEKLFF
many	TRBV20-1	TRBD2	TRBJ2-5	TGCAGTGCTAGCGGGGCTAGCGGGAGTAGTATTAGAGAGACCCAGTACTTC	CSASGASGSSIRETQYF
many	TRBV7-3	.	TRBJ2-1	TGTGCCAGCAGCTTAGTCCCCTCCGGGGGCTCCTACCAGTTCTTC	CASSLVPSGGSYQFF
.	TRBV24-1	TRBD1	TRBJ1-1	TGTGCCACCAGTGACCCAAACAGGGGGCAAGCTTTCTTT	CATSDPNRGQAFF
many	TRBV9	TRBD2	TRBJ2-3	TGTGCCAGCAGCGGACTAAGCGGGGGAAGGGGCACAGATACGCAGTATTTT	CASSGLSGGRGTDTQYF
.	TRBV20-1	TRBD2	TRBJ2-1	TGCAGGCCGACTAGCGGGAGGGTTGGTGAGCAGTTCTTC	CRPTSGRVGEQFF
many	TRBV3-1	.	TRBJ2-3	TGTGCCAGCAGCTTCGCGCAAACTAGCACAGATACGCAGTATTTT	CASSFAQTSTDTQYF
.	TRBV28	TRBD1	TRBJ2-3	TGTGCCAGCAGTTTGCGGACAGGCCAGACAGATACGCAGTATTTT	CASSLRTGQTDTQYF
many	TRBV6-2/TRBV6-3	.	TRBJ1-4	TGTGCCAGCAGTTATACTCCCGGACAGCCTAATGAAAAACTGTTTTTT	CASSYTPGQPNEKLFF
many	TRBV11-3	.	TRBJ2-7	TGTGCCAGCAGGCTAGCGAGCCTCTCCTACGAGCAGTACTTC	CASRLASLSYEQYF
few	TRBV12-3/TRBV12-4	.	TRBJ1-2	TGTGCCGCTTCCAGAACTAACTATGGCTACACCTTC	CAASRTNYGYTF
few	TRBV12-3/TRBV12-4	.	TRBJ1-4	TGTGCCAGCGGGAAGGGTAACGGGGAAAAACTGTTTTTT	CASGKGNGEKLFF
few	TRBV12-3/TRBV12-4	.	TRBJ2-2	TGTGCCAGCAGGGGAGACAATGCGAACACCGGGGAGCTGTTTTTT	CASRGDNANTGELFF
.	TRBV15	TRBD1	TRBJ2-7	TGTGCCACAAGCCGGGACAGGGTGGTCAACGAGCAGTACTTC	CATSRDRVVNEQYF
many	TRBV12-3/TRBV12-4	TRBD1	TRBJ1-6	TGTGCCAGCAGATCACAGACAGGGGGAAACAATTCACCCCTCCACTTT	CASRSQTGGNNSPLHF
few	TRBV5-1	.	TRBJ2-1	TGCGCCAGCAGCTTGGATTCTAGCTCCTACAATGAGCAGTTCTTC	CASSLDSSSYNEQFF
.	TRBV6-2/TRBV6-3	.	TRBJ1-5	TGTGCCAGCAGCTCAACCGGAGTTAAGATCCAGCCCCAGCATTTT	CASSSTGVKIQPQHF
few	TRBV4-3	.	TRBJ1-1	TGCGCCAGCAGCCAAGTCCCTTCAGAGAACACTGAAGCTTTCTTT	CASSQVPSENTEAFF
.	TRBV5-1	TRBD2	TRBJ2-7	TGCGCCAGCAGCTTGACAACGGCTAGCGGGGGCCCGGACGAGCAGTACTTC	CASSLTTASGGPDEQYF
.	TRBV5-5	.	TRBJ2-3	TGTGCCAGCAGCGACCGGGACGGAGGGGGAGATACGCAGTATTTT	CASSDRDGGGDTQYF